This TCR beta chain was captured by sequencing in a study of cytomegalovirus exposure and HLA in healthy donors. Overall study findings and caveats: Researchers left out some V segments, among them TRBV6-2 and TRBV6-3, as indistinguishable. An Asian-associated ancestry cluster reportedly showed fewer N-insertions than the approximately 660-donor mean in a later analysis.

V dropped 1 base and J dropped 2 bases, with 11 bases sitting between them. The CDR3 covers 15 residues. CDR1 is MGHDK, CDR2 SYGVNS, per germline. About this clone: Antigen: not known.

Amplification used 60 Vbeta primers and 13 Jbeta primers. The assay was immunoSEQ multiplex PCR, and TCRdb's table has in-frame clones only and misses some. The table lists some 170,000 clones, roughly 85% of them singletons. The clonotype was recovered from a woman aged 25 to 45 in good health and CMV-seronegative. V gene TRBV25-1 combines with J gene TRBJ2-5; D is possibly TRBD2 (6 bases). Sequenced: PBMCs. This CDR3 reads CASSEFTSQQETQYF. The CDR3 coding sequence is TGTGCCAGCAGTGAATTCACTAGCCAACAAGAGACCCAGTACTTC.